This T cell receptor (beta chain) was sequenced in a study of cytomegalovirus exposure and HLA in healthy donors. CDR3 size: 16 residues. Between the trimmed V and J ends, which lost 4 bases and 5 bases, there was a span of 20 bases. CDR1 and CDR2 (germline): LNHDA, SQIVND (reference sequence). The PCR used 60 Vbeta and 13 Jbeta primers. This table comes from immunoSEQ multiplex PCR, and its TCRdb copy is limited to in-frame clones, with some not included. The sample holds around 150,000 clones, roughly 80% seen once. The chain is built from TRBV19 and TRBJ2-5, with TRBD1 as a possible D gene (6 bases). The clonotype was recovered from a man in his forties or fifties in good health and CMV-seronegative. Sequencing was done on a sample of PBMCs. This CDR3 reads CASSTREGGIGETQYF. The CDR3, as DNA: TGTGCCAGTAGTACCCGGGAAGGGGGTATTGGGGAGACCCAGTACTTC.